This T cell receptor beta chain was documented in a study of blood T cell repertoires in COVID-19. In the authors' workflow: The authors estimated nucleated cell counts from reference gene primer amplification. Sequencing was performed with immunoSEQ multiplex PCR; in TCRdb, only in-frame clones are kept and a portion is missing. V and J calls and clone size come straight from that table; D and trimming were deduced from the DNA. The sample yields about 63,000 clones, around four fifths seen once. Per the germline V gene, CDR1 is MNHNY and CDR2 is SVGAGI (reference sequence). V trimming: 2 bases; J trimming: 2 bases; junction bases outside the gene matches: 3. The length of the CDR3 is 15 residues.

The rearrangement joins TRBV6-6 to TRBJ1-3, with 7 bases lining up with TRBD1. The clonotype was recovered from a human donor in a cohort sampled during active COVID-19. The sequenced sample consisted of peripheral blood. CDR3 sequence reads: CASSYPTGTGNTIYF. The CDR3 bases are TGTGCCAGCAGTTACCCGACAGGGACTGGAAACACCATATATTTT.